This T cell receptor (beta chain) derives from a study of blood T cells in healthy people across ages. Study conclusions and caveats: The CMV status of each donor remained undetermined, and this could have confounded shifts in expanded clonotypes.

This clonotype was seen at least ten times. Its target is unknown. The germline V gene encodes CDR1 DFQATT and CDR2 SNEGSKA (reference sequence). Trimming removed 0 bases from V and 0 bases from J, with 6 bases in between. The CDR3 loop spans 14 amino acids. The authors ran a second PCR of about 7 to 11 cycles using a sample-barcoded 5' primer and a J-beta primer mix. TCRdb ran MiXCR on the 5' RACE reads and lists one entry per CDR3 protein. The sample includes about 640,000 distinct CDR3 sequences, 58% of them seen just once. J is TRBJ2-1 and V is TRBV20-1; D gene ambiguous. Sequencing was done on a sample of blood. The sequence was obtained from a man aged 60 to 75 in good health. The CDR3 DNA reads TGCAGTGCTAGAGATGGGATCTCCTACAATGAGCAGTTCTTC. Amino acid sequence: CSARDGISYNEQFF.